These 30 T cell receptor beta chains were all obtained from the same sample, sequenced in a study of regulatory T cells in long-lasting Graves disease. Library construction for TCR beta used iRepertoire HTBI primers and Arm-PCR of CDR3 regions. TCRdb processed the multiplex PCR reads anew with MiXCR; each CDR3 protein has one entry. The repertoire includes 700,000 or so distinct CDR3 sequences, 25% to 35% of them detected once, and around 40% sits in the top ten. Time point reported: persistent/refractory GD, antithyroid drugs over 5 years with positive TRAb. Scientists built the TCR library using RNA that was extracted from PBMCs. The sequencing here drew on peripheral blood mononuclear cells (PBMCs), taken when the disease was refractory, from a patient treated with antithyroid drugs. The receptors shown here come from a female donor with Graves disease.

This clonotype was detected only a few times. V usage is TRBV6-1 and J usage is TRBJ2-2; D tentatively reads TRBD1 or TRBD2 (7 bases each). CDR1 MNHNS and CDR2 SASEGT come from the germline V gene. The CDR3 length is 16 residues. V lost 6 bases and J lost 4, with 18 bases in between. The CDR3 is CASRTLQGRGTGELFF. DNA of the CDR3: TGTGCCAGCAGGACCCTACAGGGGAGGGGCACCGGGGAGCTGTTTTTT.

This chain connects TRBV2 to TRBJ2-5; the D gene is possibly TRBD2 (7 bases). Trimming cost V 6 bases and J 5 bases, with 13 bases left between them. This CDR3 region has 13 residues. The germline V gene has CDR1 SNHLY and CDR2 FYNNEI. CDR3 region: CASSPWGGETQYF. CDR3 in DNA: TGTGCCAGCAGCCCATGGGGGGGCGAGACCCAGTACTTC.

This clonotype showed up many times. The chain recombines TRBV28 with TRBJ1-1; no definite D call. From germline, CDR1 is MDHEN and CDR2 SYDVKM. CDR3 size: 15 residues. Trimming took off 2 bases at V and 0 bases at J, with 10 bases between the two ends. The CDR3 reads CASSLGGSLNTEAFF. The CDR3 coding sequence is TGTGCCAGCAGTTTAGGAGGCAGCCTGAACACTGAAGCTTTCTTT.

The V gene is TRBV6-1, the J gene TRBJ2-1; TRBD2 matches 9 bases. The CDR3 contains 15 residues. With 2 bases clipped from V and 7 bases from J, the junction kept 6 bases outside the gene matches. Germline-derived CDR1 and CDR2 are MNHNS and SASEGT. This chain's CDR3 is CASSESSGRWNEQFF. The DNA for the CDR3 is TGTGCCAGCAGTGAATCCAGCGGGAGGTGGAATGAGCAGTTCTTC.

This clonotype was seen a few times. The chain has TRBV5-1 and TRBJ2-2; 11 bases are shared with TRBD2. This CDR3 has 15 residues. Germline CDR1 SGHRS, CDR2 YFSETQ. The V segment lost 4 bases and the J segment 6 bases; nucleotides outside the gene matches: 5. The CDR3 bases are TGCGCCAGCAGCATTAGCGGGAGGGCTGCCGGGGAGCTGTTTTTT. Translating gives CASSISGRAAGELFF.

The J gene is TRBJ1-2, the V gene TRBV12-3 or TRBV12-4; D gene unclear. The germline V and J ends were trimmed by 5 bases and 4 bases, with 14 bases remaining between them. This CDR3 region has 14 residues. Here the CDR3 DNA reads TGTGCCAGCAGTCTCGCCGGGCTTAGCTATGGCTACACCTTC. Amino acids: CASSLAGLSYGYTF.

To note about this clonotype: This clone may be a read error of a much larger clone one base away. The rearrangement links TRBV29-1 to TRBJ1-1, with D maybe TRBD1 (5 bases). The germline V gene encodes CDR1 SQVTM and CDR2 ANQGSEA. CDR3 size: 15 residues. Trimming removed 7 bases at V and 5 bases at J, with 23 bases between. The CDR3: CSANVGSGGGTEAFF. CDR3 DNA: TGCAGCGCGAATGTTGGGTCCGGGGGAGGGACTGAAGCTTTCTTT.

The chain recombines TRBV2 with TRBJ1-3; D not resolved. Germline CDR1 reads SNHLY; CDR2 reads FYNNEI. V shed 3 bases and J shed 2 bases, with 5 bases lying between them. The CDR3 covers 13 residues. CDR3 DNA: TGTGCCAGCAGTGAGGGGACTGGAAACACCATATATTTT. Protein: CASSEGTGNTIYF.

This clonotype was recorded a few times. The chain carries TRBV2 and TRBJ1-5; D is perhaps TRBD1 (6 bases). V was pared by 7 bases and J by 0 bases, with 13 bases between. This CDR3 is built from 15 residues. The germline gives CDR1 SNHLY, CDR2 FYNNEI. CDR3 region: CASTRDIYSNQPQHF. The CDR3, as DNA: TGTGCCAGCACTCGGGACATTTATAGCAATCAGCCCCAGCATTTT.

Here the CDR3 reads CSARPDDRGREQYF. DNA for the CDR3: TGCAGTGCTAGACCCGACGATAGGGGGCGCGAGCAGTACTTC. This chain connects TRBV20-1 to TRBJ2-7, with 7 bases lining up with TRBD1. The CDR3 spans 14 residues. The J segment lost 6 bases and the V segment lost 2 bases, leaving 10 bases of the junction unmatched. Germline CDR1 reads DFQATT; CDR2 reads SNEGSKA (reference sequence).

CDR3 nucleotides: TGCGCCAGCAGCGTATACGGGGGGAACACTGAAGCTTTCTTT. Residues: CASSVYGGNTEAFF. This chain connects TRBV5-1 to TRBJ1-1; TRBD1 might be the D (5 bases). Germline assignment: CDR1 SGHRS and CDR2 YFSETQ. Trimming stripped 4 bases from V and 1 base from J, with 11 bases between. This CDR3 is built from 14 residues.

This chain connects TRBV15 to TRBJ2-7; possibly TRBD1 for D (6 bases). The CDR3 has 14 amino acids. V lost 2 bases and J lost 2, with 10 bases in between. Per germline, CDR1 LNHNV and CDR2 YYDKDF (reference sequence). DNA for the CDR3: TGTGCCACCAGCAGACCCGGGACACCCTACGAGCAGTACTTC. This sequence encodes CATSRPGTPYEQYF.

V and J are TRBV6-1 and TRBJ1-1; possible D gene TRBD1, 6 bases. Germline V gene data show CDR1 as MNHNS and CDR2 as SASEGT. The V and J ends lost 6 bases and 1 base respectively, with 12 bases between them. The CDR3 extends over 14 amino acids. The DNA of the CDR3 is TGTGCCAGCAGGCTCGGACAGCCGAACACTGAAGCTTTCTTT. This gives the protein CASRLGQPNTEAFF.

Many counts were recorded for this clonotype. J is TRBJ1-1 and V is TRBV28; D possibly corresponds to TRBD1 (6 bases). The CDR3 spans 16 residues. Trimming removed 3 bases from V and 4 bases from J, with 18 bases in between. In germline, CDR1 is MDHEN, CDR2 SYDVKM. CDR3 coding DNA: TGTGCCAGCAGTTTTAACACAGGGTTGAAGGGCACTGAAGCTTTCTTT. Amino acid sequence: CASSFNTGLKGTEAFF.

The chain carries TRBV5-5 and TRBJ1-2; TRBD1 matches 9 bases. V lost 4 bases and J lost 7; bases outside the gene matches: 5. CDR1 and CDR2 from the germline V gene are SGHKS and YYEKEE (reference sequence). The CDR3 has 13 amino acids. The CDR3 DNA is TGTGCCAGCAGCCGGCCGGACAGGGGTGGCTACACCTTC. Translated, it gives CASSRPDRGGYTF.

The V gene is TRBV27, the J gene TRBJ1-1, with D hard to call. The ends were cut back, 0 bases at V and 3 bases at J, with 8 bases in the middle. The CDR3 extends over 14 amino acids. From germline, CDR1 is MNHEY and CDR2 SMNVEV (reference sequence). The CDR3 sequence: CASSLSLMDTEAFF. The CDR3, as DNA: TGTGCCAGCAGTTTATCCCTCATGGACACTGAAGCTTTCTTT.

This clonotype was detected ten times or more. The CDR3 loop is CASSRHPSSGANVLTF. The DNA for the CDR3 is TGTGCCAGCAGTCGACATCCATCCTCTGGGGCCAACGTCCTGACTTTC. This sequence joins TRBV28 and TRBJ2-6; D not certain. The V gene lost 5 bases and the J gene lost 0 bases, with 11 bases spanning the gap. The germline V gene has CDR1 MDHEN and CDR2 SYDVKM. The CDR3 loop spans 16 amino acids.

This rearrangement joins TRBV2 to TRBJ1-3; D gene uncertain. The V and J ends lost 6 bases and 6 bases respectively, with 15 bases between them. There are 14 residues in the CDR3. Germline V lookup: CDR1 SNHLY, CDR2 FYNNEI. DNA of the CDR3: TGTGCCAGCAGGGTGACAAGCTACCCAAACACCATATATTTT. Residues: CASRVTSYPNTIYF. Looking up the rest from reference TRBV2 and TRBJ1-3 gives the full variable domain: EPEVTQTPSHQVTQMGQEVILRCVPISNHLYFYWYRQILGQKVEFLVSFYNNEISEKSEIFDDQFSVERPDGSNFTLKIRSTKLEDSAMYFCASRVTSYPNTIYFGEGSWLTVV.

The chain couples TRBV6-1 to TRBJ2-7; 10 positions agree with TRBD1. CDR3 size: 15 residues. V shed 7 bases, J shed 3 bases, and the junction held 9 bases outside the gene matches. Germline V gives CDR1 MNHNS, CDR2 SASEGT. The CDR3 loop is CASIQGGQGVYEQYF. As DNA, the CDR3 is TGTGCCAGCATACAAGGTGGACAGGGGGTCTACGAGCAGTACTTC.

The CDR3 DNA follows: TGTGCCAGCAGCCCGATGCGGGACAGAGATCCAAACACTGAAGCTTTCTTT. Amino acid sequence: CASSPMRDRDPNTEAFF. V gene TRBV13 combines with J gene TRBJ1-1; 7 bases are shared with TRBD1. There are 17 residues in the CDR3. Germline trimming cut 5 bases from V and 2 bases from J; bases unmatched to any gene: 14. Germline CDR1 PRHDT, CDR2 FYEKMQ (reference sequence).

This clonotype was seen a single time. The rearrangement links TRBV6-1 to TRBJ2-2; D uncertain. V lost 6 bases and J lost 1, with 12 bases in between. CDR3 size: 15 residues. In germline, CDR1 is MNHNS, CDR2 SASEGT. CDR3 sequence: CASSFLTGNTGELFF. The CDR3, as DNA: TGTGCCAGCAGCTTTTTGACTGGGAACACCGGGGAGCTGTTTTTT.

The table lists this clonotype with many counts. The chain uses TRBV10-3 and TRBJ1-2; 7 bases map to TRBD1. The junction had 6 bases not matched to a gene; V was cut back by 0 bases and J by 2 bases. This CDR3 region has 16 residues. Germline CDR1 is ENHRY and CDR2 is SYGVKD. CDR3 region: CAISESGGQLNYGYTF. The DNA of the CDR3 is TGTGCCATCAGTGAGTCGGGGGGACAGCTCAACTATGGCTACACCTTC.

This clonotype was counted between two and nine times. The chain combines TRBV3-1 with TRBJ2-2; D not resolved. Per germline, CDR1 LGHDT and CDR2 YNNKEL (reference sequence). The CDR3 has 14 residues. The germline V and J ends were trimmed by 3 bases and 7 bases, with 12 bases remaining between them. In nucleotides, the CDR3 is TGTGCCAGCAGCCAGGCCCTGGGGATCGGGGAGCTGTTTTTT. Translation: CASSQALGIGELFF.

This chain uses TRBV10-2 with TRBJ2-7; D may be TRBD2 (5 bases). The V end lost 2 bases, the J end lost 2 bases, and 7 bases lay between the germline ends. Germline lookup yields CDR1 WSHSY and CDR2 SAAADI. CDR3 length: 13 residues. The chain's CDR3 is CASSEGGPYEQYF. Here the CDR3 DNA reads TGCGCCAGCAGTGAGGGCGGGCCCTACGAGCAGTACTTC.

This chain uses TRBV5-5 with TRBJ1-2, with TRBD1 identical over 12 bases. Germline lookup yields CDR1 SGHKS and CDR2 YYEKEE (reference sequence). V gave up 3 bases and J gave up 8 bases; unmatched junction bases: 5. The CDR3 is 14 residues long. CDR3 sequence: CASSWAGTGGGYTF. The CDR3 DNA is TGTGCCAGCAGCTGGGCCGGGACAGGGGGCGGCTACACCTTC.

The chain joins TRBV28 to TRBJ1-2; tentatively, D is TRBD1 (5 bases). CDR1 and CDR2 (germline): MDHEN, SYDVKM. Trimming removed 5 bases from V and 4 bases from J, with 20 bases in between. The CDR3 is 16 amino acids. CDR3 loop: CASSPIPGLLSYGYTF. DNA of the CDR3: TGTGCCAGCAGTCCTATTCCGGGACTTCTTAGCTATGGCTACACCTTC.

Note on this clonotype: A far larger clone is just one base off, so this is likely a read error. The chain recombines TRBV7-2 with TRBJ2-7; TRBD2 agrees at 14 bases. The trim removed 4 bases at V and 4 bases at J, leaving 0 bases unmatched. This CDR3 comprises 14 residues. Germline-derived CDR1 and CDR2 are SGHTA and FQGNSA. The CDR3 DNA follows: TGTGCCAGCAGCTGGACTAGCGGGAGGTACGAGCAGTACTTC. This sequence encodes CASSWTSGRYEQYF.

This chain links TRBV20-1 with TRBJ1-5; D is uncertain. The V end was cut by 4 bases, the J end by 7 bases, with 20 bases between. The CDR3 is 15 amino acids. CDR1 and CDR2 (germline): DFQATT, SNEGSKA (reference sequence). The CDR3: CSATPPGISIQPQHF. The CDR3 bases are TGCAGTGCTACACCCCCGGGTATCTCTATACAGCCCCAGCATTTT.

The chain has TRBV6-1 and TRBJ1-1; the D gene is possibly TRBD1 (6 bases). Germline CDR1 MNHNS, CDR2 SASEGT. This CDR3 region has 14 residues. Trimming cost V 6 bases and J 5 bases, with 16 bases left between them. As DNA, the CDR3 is TGTGCCAGCAGGACCCCAGGGGAGGTAACTGAAGCTTTCTTT. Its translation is CASRTPGEVTEAFF.

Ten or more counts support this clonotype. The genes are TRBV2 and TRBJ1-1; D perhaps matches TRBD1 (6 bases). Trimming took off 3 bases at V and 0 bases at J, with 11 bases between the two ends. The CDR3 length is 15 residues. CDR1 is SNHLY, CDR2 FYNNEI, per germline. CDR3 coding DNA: TGTGCCAGCAGTGAGGACAGCGAGATGAACACTGAAGCTTTCTTT. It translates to CASSEDSEMNTEAFF.